The clone carrying this T cell receptor beta chain was observed a few times. What it binds is unknown. The V and J ends lost 0 bases and 0 bases respectively, with 6 bases between them. Per germline, CDR1 GTSNPN and CDR2 SVGIG (reference sequence). The CDR3 loop spans 13 amino acids. All of the isolated RNA was reverse transcribed, so expressed TCRB transcripts were sequenced. Measured with immunoSEQ multiplex PCR; TCRdb has only the in-frame clones, and not every one. The data hold 330,000 or so clones, with 15% to 20% observed a single time. This sample was taken from a study of beta chain features in type 1 diabetes. Looking at the study overall: What patients shared with healthy donors was a similar profile of age, gender and cell yields. Study findings and constraints: PCR may have favored shorter templates equally in patients and controls.

The specimen sequenced was naive CD4+ T cells from blood. The source of this sequence is a young woman in good health. This chain connects TRBV30 to TRBJ2-7, with D unclear. The CDR3, as DNA: TGTGCCTGGAGTGTTGAGAGCTCCTACGAGCAGTACTTC. This encodes CAWSVESSYEQYF.